One sample yielded the 5 T cell receptor beta chains listed below, sequenced in a study of identical twins. TCRdb re-called the 5' RACE reads through MiXCR, storing one row per CDR3 protein. The sample lists some 1,600,000 distinct CDR3 sequences; around a third were seen once. Material: cord blood. These receptors were collected from a newborn girl in good health.

This clonotype has at least ten counts. V is TRBV29-1 and J is TRBJ1-2, with TRBD1 as a possible D gene (5 bases). V lost 1 base and J 2 bases, leaving 5 bases between the germline ends. The CDR3 has 12 amino acids. Germline CDR1 is SQVTM and CDR2 is ANQGSEA. CDR3 loop: CSVEGDNYGYTF. For the CDR3, the DNA is TGCAGCGTTGAAGGGGACAACTATGGCTACACCTTC.

The chain joins TRBV3-1 to TRBJ1-5; D is unclear. V dropped 4 bases and J dropped 3 bases, with 10 bases sitting between them. Germline assignment: CDR1 LGHDT and CDR2 YNNKEL (reference sequence). The CDR3 spans 14 residues. CDR3 nucleotides: TGTGCCAGCAGCCGTGCGAGTAACAATCAGCCCCAGCATTTT. This codes for CASSRASNNQPQHF.

Turning to this clonotype: At one end, the junction sequence differs from germline, possibly due to a read error. The chain joins TRBV12-3 or TRBV12-4 to TRBJ2-3, with a tentative D call TRBD2 (5 bases). The CDR3 spans 15 residues. The chain's CDR3 is CVSRNRGRWTDTQYF. CDR3 bases: TGTGTCAGCAGGAACAGAGGGCGGTGGACAGATACGCAGTATTTT.

In this sample, this clonotype turned up once. Compared with germline, one end of the junction differs, possibly owing to a read error. The chain uses TRBV12-3 or TRBV12-4 and TRBJ2-3; 7 bases line up with TRBD1. The CDR3 totals 16 residues. CDR3 nucleotides: TGTGCCAGCAGGTTCGCTCAGGGGGTAGGCACAGATATGCAGTATTTT. Amino acid sequence: CASRFAQGVGTDMQYF.

In this sample, this clonotype turned up a few times. The V gene is TRBV6-1, the J gene TRBJ2-4, with 9 bases aligning to TRBD1. The CDR3 length is 16 residues. Germline V lookup: CDR1 MNHNS, CDR2 SASEGT. V trimming: 6 bases; J trimming: 1 base; junction bases outside the gene matches: 7. The CDR3: CASSRGTGPAKNIQYF. CDR3 nucleotide sequence: TGTGCCAGCAGCCGCGGGACAGGGCCTGCCAAAAACATTCAGTACTTC.